This TCR beta chain emerged from a study of cytomegalovirus exposure and HLA in healthy donors. Primers for the PCR totalled 60 Vbeta and 13 Jbeta. Clones were sequenced by immunoSEQ multiplex PCR, and TCRdb holds only the in-frame ones, with some missing. This sample has tens of thousands of clones, with 64% found just once. The clonotype originates from a human donor in good health. The sequencing input was PBMCs.

The CDR3 DNA sequence: TGTGCCAGCAGTTACGGCCCAGGCCAGGGGTACGAGCAGTACTTC. This encodes CASSYGPGQGYEQYF. The chain links TRBV6-6 to TRBJ2-7, with a tentative D call TRBD1 (6 bases). Germline lookup yields CDR1 MNHNY and CDR2 SVGAGI (reference sequence). This CDR3 is 15 amino acids long. V was trimmed by 2 bases and J by 4 bases, leaving 15 bases between them.